The next 13 T cell receptor beta chains were all read from a single sample in a study of human T cells and chemical hapten exposure. Indicated time point: patch test 1, 2 weeks after DPC sensitization. Noted treatment: therapeutic diphenylcyclopropenone sensitization with weekly scalp DPC. TCRdb re-called the RACE reads through MiXCR, storing one row per CDR3 protein. The table shows 80,000 or so distinct CDR3 sequences, with about 11% occurring only once. The source was whole blood, collected in connection with sensitization to the hapten diphenylcyclopropenone (DPC). The source of these receptors is a woman aged 45 to 65 with alopecia areata. Some clones in this sample may be carry-over from other donors' samples.

This clonotype showed up many times. V and J are TRBV7-2 and TRBJ1-3; D is ambiguous. Germline values: CDR1 SGHTA, CDR2 FQGNSA. This CDR3 has 14 residues. Trimming pared 6 bases from V and 1 base from J, leaving 10 bases between. CDR3 region: CASSSVLSGNTIYF. The CDR3 DNA follows: TGTGCCAGCAGTTCCGTACTGTCTGGAAACACCATATATTTT. The full variable domain, its missing parts supplied by reference TRBV7-2 and TRBJ1-3, is GAGVSQSPSNKVTEKGKDVELRCDPISGHTALYWYRQSLGQGLEFLIYFQGNSAPDKSGLPSDRFSAERTGGSVSTLTIQRTQQEDSAVYLCASSSVLSGNTIYFGEGSWLTVV.

This clonotype was counted between two and nine times. The chain uses TRBV7-9 and TRBJ1-4; no firm D call. The CDR3 has 13 amino acids. The germline CDR1 and CDR2 sequences are SEHNR and FQNEAQ (reference sequence). V lost 1 base, J lost 9 bases, and 9 bases lay in between. The CDR3 sequence is CASSLESRKKLFF. CDR3 sequence (DNA): TGTGCCAGCAGCTTAGAATCCAGGAAAAAACTGTTTTTT.

V usage is TRBV24-1 and J usage is TRBJ2-2; D gene ambiguous. V lost 4 bases and J 1 base, leaving 6 bases between the germline ends. Germline loops: CDR1 KGHDR, CDR2 SFDVKD. This CDR3 spans 14 amino acids. This chain's CDR3 is CATSEDKNTGELFF. DNA for the CDR3: TGTGCCACCAGTGAAGACAAGAACACCGGGGAGCTGTTTTTT.

This clonotype was found a few times. The CDR3 sequence: CASAEQITDTQYF. CDR3 bases: TGCGCCAGCGCGGAACAGATCACAGATACGCAGTATTTT. The genes are TRBV5-1 and TRBJ2-3; D is ambiguous. Germline V lookup: CDR1 SGHRS, CDR2 YFSETQ. V was cut by 7 bases and J by 2 bases, with 11 bases left in between. The CDR3 has 13 amino acids. The variable domain in full, completed from reference TRBV5-1 and TRBJ2-3, reads KAGVTQTPRYLIKTRGQQVTLSCSPISGHRSVSWYQQTPGQGLQFLFEYFSETQRNKGNFPGRFSGRQFSNSRSEMNVSTLELGDSALYLCASAEQITDTQYFGPGTRLTVL.

This clonotype appeared a few times. J is TRBJ2-1 and V is TRBV6-2 or TRBV6-3, with D unclear. Germline assignment: CDR1 MNHEY and CDR2 SVGEGT. With 5 bases removed from V and 5 bases from J, the gap between germline ends came to 7 bases. This CDR3 spans 12 amino acids. The CDR3 here is CASSKLDNEQFF. CDR3 DNA sequence: TGTGCCAGCAGTAAGCTTGACAATGAGCAGTTCTTC.

The V and J genes are TRBV4-2 and TRBJ2-7; D uncertain. The CDR3 extends over 14 amino acids. Trimming removed 0 bases from V and 3 bases from J, with 9 bases in between. Germline lookup yields CDR1 LGHNA and CDR2 YNFKEQ. The CDR3 DNA reads TGTGCCAGCAGCCAAGATAGTAGGGACTACGAGCAGTACTTC. Translation gives CASSQDSRDYEQYF.

This sequence joins TRBV30 and TRBJ2-2; D is undetermined. The CDR3 spans 13 residues. V lost 2 bases to trimming and J lost 3 bases, with 7 bases between them. Per germline, CDR1 GTSNPN and CDR2 SVGIG (reference sequence). CDR3 amino acids: CAWSRHHTGELFF. The CDR3 bases are TGTGCCTGGAGTAGACATCACACCGGGGAGCTGTTTTTT.

The chain combines TRBV11-2 with TRBJ1-1; D remains unclear. V lost 5 bases, J lost 0 bases, and 7 bases lay in between. The germline gives CDR1 SGHAT, CDR2 FQNNGV. The CDR3 is 13 residues long. DNA of the CDR3: TGTGCCAGCAGCCAGTTTATGAACACTGAAGCTTTCTTT. It encodes CASSQFMNTEAFF.

The sample holds a few counts of this clonotype. The chain recombines TRBV18 with TRBJ1-6; D call uncertain. Trimming removed 1 base at V and 8 bases at J, with 9 bases between. CDR1 and CDR2 from the germline V gene are KGHSH and LQKENI. CDR3 length: 14 residues. The CDR3 region has the DNA TGTGCCAGCTCACCACAGACGGGAGATTCACCCCTCCACTTT. It specifies CASSPQTGDSPLHF.

The chain couples TRBV2 to TRBJ2-3; unclear D gene. The CDR3 has 15 residues. Germline-derived CDR1 and CDR2 are SNHLY and FYNNEI. Trimming shortened V by 2 bases and J by 0 bases, and 9 bases separated the two germline ends. In DNA form, the CDR3 reads TGTGCCAGCAGTGAACGGGCCTCTAGCACAGATACGCAGTATTTT. This sequence encodes CASSERASSTDTQYF.

This clonotype was seen repeatedly, ten times or more. The chain employs TRBV5-1 and TRBJ1-2; the D is unclear. V gave up 4 bases and J gave up 0 bases, with 10 bases separating them. CDR3 length equals 14 residues. The germline CDR1 and CDR2 sequences are SGHRS and YFSETQ. The CDR3 sequence is CASSPPYANYGYTF. The CDR3 bases are TGCGCCAGCAGCCCCCCATACGCTAACTATGGCTACACCTTC.

This clonotype was observed a few times. CDR3 sequence reads: CASSLQSGGLHTGELFF. CDR3 DNA: TGTGCCAGCAGCTTACAGTCGGGGGGCCTCCACACCGGGGAGCTGTTTTTT. The rearrangement uses TRBV7-3 and TRBJ2-2; weak D call: TRBD2 (7 bases). Germline CDR1 and CDR2: SGHTA and FQGTGA. CDR3 length equals 17 residues. V gave up 2 bases and J gave up 3 bases, with 16 bases separating them.

A few counts support this clonotype. V is TRBV20-1 and J is TRBJ1-1; D is uncertain. Germline CDR1 DFQATT, CDR2 SNEGSKA (reference sequence). There are 11 residues in the CDR3. Trimming took 4 bases from V and 10 from J, leaving 13 bases between them. The CDR3 spells CSAISQLVAFF. As DNA, the CDR3 is TGCAGTGCTATTTCCCAACTGGTAGCTTTCTTT.